This T cell receptor (beta chain) is from a study of blood T cells in healthy people across ages. Study-wide results and limits: It was not known whether donors were CMV positive (a possible confounder of expanded clonotype changes).

In each sample, at least 7 million PBMCs were isolated. RNA extraction gave at least 5 micrograms of total RNA per sample. This clonotype showed up just a few times. The antigen is undetermined. Alongside a J-beta primer mix, a sample-barcoded 5' primer served in a second PCR lasting about 7 to 11 cycles. MiXCR, run by TCRdb on the 5' RACE reads, gives a single entry per CDR3 protein. Seen here are approximately 2,000,000 distinct CDR3 sequences, 30% to 40% observed once, and the top ten hold 23%. The J segment lost 3 bases and the V segment lost 5 bases, leaving 6 bases of the junction unmatched. The CDR3 spans 14 residues. Germline loops: CDR1 SGHTA, CDR2 FQGNSA.

The sample taken for sequencing was blood. The source of this sequence is a human donor in good health. The V gene is TRBV7-2, the J gene TRBJ1-2, with 7 bases lining up with TRBD1. CDR3: CASSTPGQYYGYTF. DNA for the CDR3: TGTGCCAGCAGCACACCGGGACAGTACTATGGCTACACCTTC.